A single sample is the source of the 18 T cell receptor beta chains below, sequenced in a study of cytomegalovirus exposure and HLA in healthy donors. Amplification used 60 Vbeta primers and 13 Jbeta primers. Method: immunoSEQ multiplex PCR; TCRdb's copy keeps in-frame clones and lacks some. The sample has around 250,000 clones; around nine tenths are singletons. Sequenced material: PBMCs. The receptors were sampled from a girl aged 2-10 years in good health and CMV-seronegative.

The CDR3 loop is CASRGTLYEQYF. Here the CDR3 DNA reads TGTGCCAGCAGGGGGACTCTCTACGAGCAGTACTTC. The rearrangement links TRBV6-1 to TRBJ2-7; D is possibly TRBD2 (6 bases). The CDR3 covers 12 residues. The V and J ends lost 6 bases and 3 bases respectively, with 9 bases between them. Germline CDR1 MNHNS, CDR2 SASEGT.

This clone was picked up a small number of times. The J gene is TRBJ2-7, the V gene TRBV4-2; TRBD2 aligns across 15 bases. CDR3 length: 21 residues. From germline, CDR1 is LGHNA and CDR2 YNFKEQ. The V gene end was trimmed by 4 bases and the J gene end by 6 bases; junction bases not matched to a gene: 22. This CDR3 reads CASSRENSIAGLAGGLVEQYF. The CDR3 DNA reads TGTGCCAGCAGCCGAGAGAATTCAATAGCGGGACTAGCGGGGGGTCTGGTCGAGCAGTACTTC.

The J gene is TRBJ2-7, the V gene TRBV6-4; 7 positions agree with TRBD1. The CDR3 spans 14 residues. Germline V gene data show CDR1 as MRHNA and CDR2 as SNTAGT. The J segment lost 7 bases and the V segment lost 2 bases, leaving 8 bases of the junction unmatched. This CDR3 reads CASSDGGQPWEQYF. CDR3 DNA: TGTGCCAGCAGTGACGGGGGACAGCCTTGGGAGCAGTACTTC.

The V call is TRBV4-2, the J call TRBJ2-7; the match to TRBD2 covers 7 bases. CDR3 length: 16 residues. The V and J ends lost 0 bases and 7 bases, in that order; junction bases with no gene match: 12. Germline CDR1 and CDR2: LGHNA and YNFKEQ. The CDR3 DNA is TGTGCCAGCAGCCAAGAGCGCGACGCGGGAGTGGAAGAGCAGTACTTC. Translated, it gives CASSQERDAGVEEQYF.

This chain connects TRBV5-1 to TRBJ2-1; maybe TRBD2 (6 bases). The V gene's germline CDR1 is SGHRS and CDR2 YFSETQ. Trimming removed 4 bases from V and 4 bases from J, with 12 bases in between. This CDR3 contains 14 residues. Here the CDR3 reads CASSGGLSYNEQFF. DNA of the CDR3: TGCGCCAGCAGCGGGGGACTTTCGTACAATGAGCAGTTCTTC.

The rearrangement joins TRBV7-9 to TRBJ2-3, with 9 bases that match TRBD1. This CDR3 has 12 residues. The germline V gene encodes CDR1 SEHNR and CDR2 FQNEAQ (reference sequence). The V gene end was trimmed by 4 bases and the J gene end by 14 bases; junction bases not matched to a gene: 7. The CDR3 nucleotides are TGTGCCAGCAGCTCCGGGACAGGGACTCTGTATTTT. Its protein is CASSSGTGTLYF.

The chain links TRBV28 to TRBJ2-7, with D maybe TRBD2 (6 bases). Germline lookup yields CDR1 MDHEN and CDR2 SYDVKM. CDR3 size: 14 residues. Trimming took off 5 bases at V and 3 bases at J, with 14 bases between the two ends. As DNA, the CDR3 is TGTGCCAGCAGTCGACCGGGACTCGACTACGAGCAGTACTTC. The encoded protein is CASSRPGLDYEQYF.

The chain combines TRBV2 with TRBJ1-6; TRBD1 might be the D (5 bases). This CDR3 comprises 12 residues. Trimming removed 6 bases at V and 9 bases at J, with 9 bases between. CDR1 and CDR2 from the germline V gene are SNHLY and FYNNEI. In nucleotides, the CDR3 is TGTGCCAGCAGGGGACTGAGTTCACCCCTCCACTTT. It specifies CASRGLSSPLHF. The full variable domain, rest sourced from reference TRBV2 and TRBJ1-6, is EPEVTQTPSHQVTQMGQEVILRCVPISNHLYFYWYRQILGQKVEFLVSFYNNEISEKSEIFDDQFSVERPDGSNFTLKIRSTKLEDSAMYFCASRGLSSPLHFGNGTRLTVT.

The chain recombines TRBV18 with TRBJ1-5; D gene ambiguous. This CDR3 has 13 residues. The germline V and J ends were trimmed by 3 bases and 7 bases, with 10 bases remaining between them. Germline V gives CDR1 KGHSH, CDR2 LQKENI. The CDR3 DNA reads TGTGCCAGCTCACCGACGGCGGAGCAGCCCCAGCATTTT. Protein product: CASSPTAEQPQHF.

The chain joins TRBV18 to TRBJ1-6; 8 bases match TRBD1. The CDR3 has 15 amino acids. CDR1 and CDR2 (germline): KGHSH, LQKENI. The ends lost 0 bases at V and 9 bases at J; junction bases unmatched: 4. The CDR3 coding sequence is TGTGCCAGCTCACCACCGACAGGGGAAGGTTCACCCCTCCACTTT. It translates to CASSPPTGEGSPLHF.

This chain joins TRBV19 and TRBJ1-4, with D possibly matching TRBD1 (5 bases). The V gene's germline CDR1 is LNHDA and CDR2 SQIVND (reference sequence). CDR3 length equals 15 residues. Trimming stripped 5 bases from V and 1 base from J, with 11 bases between. CDR3 protein: CASSPTGVTNEKLFF. The CDR3 nucleotides are TGTGCCAGTAGTCCCACGGGGGTAACTAATGAAAAACTGTTTTTT.

The genes are TRBV27 and TRBJ1-2; weak D call: TRBD1 (6 bases). The CDR3 is made up of 14 amino acids. The V gene's germline CDR1 is MNHEY and CDR2 SMNVEV (reference sequence). The germline V and J ends were trimmed by 0 bases and 2 bases, with 7 bases remaining between them. DNA for the CDR3: TGTGCCAGCAGTTTATCCGGGACAAACTATGGCTACACCTTC. Amino acids: CASSLSGTNYGYTF.

The rearrangement links TRBV2 to TRBJ2-5; TRBD2 matches at 8 bases. From germline, CDR1 is SNHLY and CDR2 FYNNEI. V trimming: 7 bases; J trimming: 1 base; junction bases outside the gene matches: 11. This CDR3 is built from 16 residues. The CDR3 loop is CASTTSAGAIQETQYF. In DNA, the CDR3 is TGTGCCAGCACAACGTCAGCGGGAGCCATCCAAGAGACCCAGTACTTC. Together with reference TRBV2 and TRBJ2-5, the CDR3 gives the full variable domain: EPEVTQTPSHQVTQMGQEVILRCVPISNHLYFYWYRQILGQKVEFLVSFYNNEISEKSEIFDDQFSVERPDGSNFTLKIRSTKLEDSAMYFCASTTSAGAIQETQYFGPGTRLLVL.

This clone was found once. The chain links TRBV14 to TRBJ2-3; D is perhaps TRBD1 (6 bases). This CDR3 spans 15 amino acids. Germline assignment: CDR1 SGHDN and CDR2 FVKESK. V was cut by 6 bases and J by 3 bases, with 16 bases left in between. DNA for the CDR3: TGTGCCAGCAGTCACAGGGAGTTTGGAACAGATACGCAGTATTTT. Encoded protein: CASSHREFGTDTQYF.

This sequence joins TRBV2 and TRBJ2-1, with D uncertain. Germline-derived CDR1 and CDR2 are SNHLY and FYNNEI. V was trimmed by 5 bases and J by 4 bases, leaving 3 bases between them. The CDR3 is 11 amino acids. The CDR3 protein is CASSLYNEQFF. The CDR3, as DNA: TGTGCCAGCAGTTTATACAATGAGCAGTTCTTC.

The chain has TRBV28 and TRBJ1-2; no firm D call. Per the germline V gene, CDR1 is MDHEN and CDR2 is SYDVKM. CDR3 length: 14 amino acids. The germline V and J ends were trimmed by 3 bases and 4 bases, with 12 bases remaining between them. Here the CDR3 DNA reads TGTGCCAGCAGTTTTCCAGGCCCTTTCTATGGCTACACCTTC. It translates to CASSFPGPFYGYTF.

The V call is TRBV2, the J call TRBJ1-5; tentatively, D is TRBD1 (5 bases). The CDR3 covers 14 residues. Deletions cut 7 bases from V and 3 bases from J, with 13 bases between. The V gene's germline CDR1 is SNHLY and CDR2 FYNNEI. CDR3 residues: CASTITGSNQPQHF. CDR3 nucleotides: TGTGCCAGCACCATAACAGGTTCCAATCAGCCCCAGCATTTT.

V usage is TRBV9 and J usage is TRBJ1-2; 7 nucleotides match TRBD1. Trimming at V came to 2 bases and at J to 2 bases, leaving 0 bases not matched to a gene. Germline CDR1 is SGDLS and CDR2 is YYNGEE. The CDR3 is 13 amino acids. CDR3 residues: CASSVRGNYGYTF. CDR3 nucleotide sequence: TGTGCCAGCAGCGTCAGGGGGAACTATGGCTACACCTTC.